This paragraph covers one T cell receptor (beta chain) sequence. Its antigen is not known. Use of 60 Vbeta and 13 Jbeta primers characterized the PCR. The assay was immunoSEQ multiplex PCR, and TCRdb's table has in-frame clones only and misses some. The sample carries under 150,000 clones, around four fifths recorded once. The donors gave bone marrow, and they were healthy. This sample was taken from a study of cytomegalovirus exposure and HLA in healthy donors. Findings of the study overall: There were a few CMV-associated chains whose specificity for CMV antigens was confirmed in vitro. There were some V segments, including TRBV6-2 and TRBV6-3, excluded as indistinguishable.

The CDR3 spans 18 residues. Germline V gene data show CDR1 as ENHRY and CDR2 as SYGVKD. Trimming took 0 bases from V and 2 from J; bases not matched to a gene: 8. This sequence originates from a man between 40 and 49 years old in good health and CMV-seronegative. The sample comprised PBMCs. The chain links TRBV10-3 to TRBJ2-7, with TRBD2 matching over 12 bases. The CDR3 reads CAISESWGTSGGTYEQYF. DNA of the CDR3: TGTGCCATCAGTGAGTCTTGGGGCACTAGCGGGGGGACCTACGAGCAGTACTTC.